This TCR beta chain is drawn from a study of blood T cell repertoires in COVID-19. Study overall: COVID-19 samples from acute and convalescent phases originated in the United States, Italy and Spain. PBMCs, B-cell-depleted T cells, or T cells were the source of the cDNA or gDNA that made up the material.

CDR3 size: 13 residues. The germline V gene encodes CDR1 SEHNR and CDR2 FQNEAQ (reference sequence). The ends were cut back, 5 bases at V and 1 base at J, with 8 bases in the middle. Under the authors' procedure: Reference gene primer amplification gave estimated nucleated cell counts. TCRdb's copy holds only in-frame clones and misses some; the assay was immunoSEQ multiplex PCR. V, J and clone size are those of that table, while D and trimming were read from the DNA. The sample contains a few hundred thousand clones, 84% of which appear only once. Sequenced sample: peripheral blood. This chain uses TRBV7-9 with TRBJ1-1; unclear D gene. The origin of this receptor is a human donor in a cohort sampled during active COVID-19. The CDR3 coding sequence is TGTGCCAGCAGCGTAGGGAGGAACACTGAAGCTTTCTTT. Translated: CASSVGRNTEAFF.